What follows describes a single T cell receptor (beta chain). The antigen is undetermined. Trimming removed 7 bases from V and 5 bases from J, with 15 bases in between. The CDR3 is 13 amino acids. The germline CDR1 and CDR2 sequences are PRHDT and FYEKMQ (reference sequence). RNA isolated from unsorted whole blood supplied the blood RNA, with germline DNA also extracted. This sample is drawn from a study of tumor-infiltrating lymphocytes in primary liver carcinoma. The wider study: Ages ranged from 30 to 69, with HCC or mixed HCC-cholangiocarcinoma.

Synthesis of TCR beta cDNA was carried out from 500 ng total RNA with a constant-region primer. Slightly modified ARM-PCR with three nested multiplex PCR rounds yielded TCR beta libraries. Primers for the first two PCR rounds were TRBV1-TRBV30 forward primers and a C-beta reverse primer (around 10 cycles per round). TCRdb reprocessed the multiplex PCR reads with MiXCR, giving one entry per CDR3 protein. The top ten clones hold approximately 9% of a sample with hundreds of thousands of distinct CDR3 sequences, 60% to 80% of them seen once. Study results and caveats: Among the pair types, tumor region pairs showed more overlap than tumor-adjacent and tumor-blood pairs.

Sequenced sample: peripheral blood. The genes are TRBV13 and TRBJ2-7; weak D call: TRBD1 (6 bases). This sequence originates from a middle-aged man with primary liver carcinoma and hepatitis B virus infection. This chain's CDR3 is CASNSRGNNEQYF. The CDR3 DNA is TGTGCCAGCAACTCTAGGGGGAATAACGAGCAGTACTTC.